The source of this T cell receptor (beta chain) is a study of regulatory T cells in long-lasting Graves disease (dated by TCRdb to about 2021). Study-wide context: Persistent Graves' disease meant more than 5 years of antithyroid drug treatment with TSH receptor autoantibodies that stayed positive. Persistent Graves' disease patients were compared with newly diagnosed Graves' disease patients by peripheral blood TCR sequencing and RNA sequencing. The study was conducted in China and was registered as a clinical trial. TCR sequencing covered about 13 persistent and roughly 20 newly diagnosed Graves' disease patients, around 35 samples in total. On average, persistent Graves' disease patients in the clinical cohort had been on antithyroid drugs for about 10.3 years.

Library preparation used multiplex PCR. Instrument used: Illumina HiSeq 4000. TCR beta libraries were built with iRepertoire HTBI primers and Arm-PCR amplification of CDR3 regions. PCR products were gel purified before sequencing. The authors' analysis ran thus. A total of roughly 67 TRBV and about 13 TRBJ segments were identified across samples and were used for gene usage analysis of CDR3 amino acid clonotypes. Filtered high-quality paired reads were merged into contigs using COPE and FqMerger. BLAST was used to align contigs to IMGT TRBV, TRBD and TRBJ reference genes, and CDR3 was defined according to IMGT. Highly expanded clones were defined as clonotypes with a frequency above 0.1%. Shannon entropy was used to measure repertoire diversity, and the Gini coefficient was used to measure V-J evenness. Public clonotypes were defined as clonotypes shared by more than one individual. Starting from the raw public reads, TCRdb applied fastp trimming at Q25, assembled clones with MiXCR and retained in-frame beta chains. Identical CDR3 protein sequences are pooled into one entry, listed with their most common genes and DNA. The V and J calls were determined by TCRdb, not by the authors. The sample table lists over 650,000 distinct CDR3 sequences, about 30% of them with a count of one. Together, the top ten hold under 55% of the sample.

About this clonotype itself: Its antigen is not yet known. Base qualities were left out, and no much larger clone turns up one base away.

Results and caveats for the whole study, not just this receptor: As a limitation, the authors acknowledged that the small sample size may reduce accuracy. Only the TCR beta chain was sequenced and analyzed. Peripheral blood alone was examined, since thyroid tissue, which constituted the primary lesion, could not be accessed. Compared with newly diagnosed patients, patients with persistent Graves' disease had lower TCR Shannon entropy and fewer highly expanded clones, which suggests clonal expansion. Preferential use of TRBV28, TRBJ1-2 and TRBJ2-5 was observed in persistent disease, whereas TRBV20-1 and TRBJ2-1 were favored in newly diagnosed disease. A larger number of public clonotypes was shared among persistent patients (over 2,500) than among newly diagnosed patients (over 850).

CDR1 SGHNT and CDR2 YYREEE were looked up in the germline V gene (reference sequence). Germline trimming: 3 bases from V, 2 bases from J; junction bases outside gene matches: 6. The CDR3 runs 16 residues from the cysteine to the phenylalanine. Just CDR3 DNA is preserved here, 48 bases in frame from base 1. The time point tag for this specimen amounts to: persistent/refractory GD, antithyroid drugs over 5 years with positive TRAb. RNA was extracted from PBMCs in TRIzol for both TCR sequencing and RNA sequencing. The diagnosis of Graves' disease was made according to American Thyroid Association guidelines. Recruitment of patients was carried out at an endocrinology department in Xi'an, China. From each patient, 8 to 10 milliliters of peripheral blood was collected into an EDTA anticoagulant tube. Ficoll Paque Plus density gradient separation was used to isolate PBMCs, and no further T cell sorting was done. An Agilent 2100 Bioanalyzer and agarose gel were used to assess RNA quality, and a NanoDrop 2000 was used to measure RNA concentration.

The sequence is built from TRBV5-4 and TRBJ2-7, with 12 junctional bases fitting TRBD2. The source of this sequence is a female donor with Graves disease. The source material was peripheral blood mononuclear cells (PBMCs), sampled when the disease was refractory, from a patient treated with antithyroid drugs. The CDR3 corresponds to CASSSPGTSGPYEQYF. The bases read TGTGCCAGCAGCTCGCCGGGGACTAGCGGGCCCTACGAGCAGTACTTC.